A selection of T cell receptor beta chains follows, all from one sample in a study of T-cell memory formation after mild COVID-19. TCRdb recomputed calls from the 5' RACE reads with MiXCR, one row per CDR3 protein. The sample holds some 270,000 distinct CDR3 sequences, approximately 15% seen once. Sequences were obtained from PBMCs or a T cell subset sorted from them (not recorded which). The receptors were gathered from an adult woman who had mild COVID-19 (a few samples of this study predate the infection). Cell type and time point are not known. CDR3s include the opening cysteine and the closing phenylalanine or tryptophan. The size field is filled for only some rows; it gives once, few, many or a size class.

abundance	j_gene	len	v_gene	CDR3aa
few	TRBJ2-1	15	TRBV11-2	CASSLGRPPYNEQFF
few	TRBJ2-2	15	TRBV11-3	CASSSRGAATGELFF
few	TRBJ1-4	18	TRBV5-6	CASSLMGQAGVGGEKLFF
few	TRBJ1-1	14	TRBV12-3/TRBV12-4	CASRGGDLNTEAFF
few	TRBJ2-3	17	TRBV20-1	CSARGSMASGGTDTQYF
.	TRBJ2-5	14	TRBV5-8	CASSLGQAEETQYF
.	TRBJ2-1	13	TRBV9	CASSVRPGIEQFF
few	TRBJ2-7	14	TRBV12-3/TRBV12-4	CASSLQTGSHEQYF
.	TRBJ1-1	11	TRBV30	CAWSVGGEAFF
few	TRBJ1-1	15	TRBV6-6	CASSYSMNMNTEAFF
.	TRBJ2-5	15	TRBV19	CASSTSGVTRETQYF
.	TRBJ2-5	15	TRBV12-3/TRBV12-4	CASSSSGIGFETQYF
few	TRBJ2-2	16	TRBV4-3	CASSQDLTRAAGELFF
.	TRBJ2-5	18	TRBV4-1	CASSPQPSGTGGTETQYF
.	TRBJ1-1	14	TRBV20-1	CSARPGRTNTEAFF
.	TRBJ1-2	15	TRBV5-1	CASSWGQETNYGYTF
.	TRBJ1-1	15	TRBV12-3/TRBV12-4	CASSRQGVLNTEAFF
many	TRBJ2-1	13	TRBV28	CASSLPGGIEQFF
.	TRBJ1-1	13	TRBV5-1	CASSLGGDTEAFF
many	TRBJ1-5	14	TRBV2	CASNQVQVGQPQHF